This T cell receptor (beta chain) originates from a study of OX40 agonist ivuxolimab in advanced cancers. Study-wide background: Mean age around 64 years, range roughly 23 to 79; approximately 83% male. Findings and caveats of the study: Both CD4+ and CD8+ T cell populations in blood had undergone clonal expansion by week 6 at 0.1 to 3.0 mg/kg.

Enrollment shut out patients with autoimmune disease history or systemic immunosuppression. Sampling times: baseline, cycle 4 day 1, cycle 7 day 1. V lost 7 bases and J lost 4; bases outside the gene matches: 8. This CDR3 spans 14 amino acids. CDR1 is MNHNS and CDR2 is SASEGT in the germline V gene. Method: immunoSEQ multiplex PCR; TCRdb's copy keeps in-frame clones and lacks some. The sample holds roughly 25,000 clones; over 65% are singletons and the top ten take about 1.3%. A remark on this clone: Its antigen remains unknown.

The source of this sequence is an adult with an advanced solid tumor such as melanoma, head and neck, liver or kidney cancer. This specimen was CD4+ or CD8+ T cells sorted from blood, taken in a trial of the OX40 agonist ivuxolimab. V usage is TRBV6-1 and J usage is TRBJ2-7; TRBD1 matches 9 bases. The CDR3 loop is CASTNTGTGYEQYF. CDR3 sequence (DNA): TGTGCCAGCACCAACACCGGGACAGGGTACGAGCAGTACTTC.